This T cell receptor beta chain derives from a study of monozygotic twins with inflammatory bowel disease. Overall study findings and caveats: Healthy co-twins showed greater TCRbeta diversity (inverse Simpson) than IBD patients. Repertoire similarity was not found to differ between concordant and discordant twins, possibly from limited power. The data gave no support to a single strong IBD-associated signal or clonotype.

The CDR3 has 16 residues. Looked up from germline, CDR1 is SGHDT and CDR2 is YYEEEE. TCRdb reanalyzed the 5' RACE reads, giving one entry per CDR3 protein sequence and no DNA. The sample holds approximately 420,000 distinct CDR3 sequences. Total RNA was isolated from whole blood without T cell sorting. Of note for this clonotype: The antigen remains unidentified.

The chain couples TRBV5-6 to TRBJ2-2; lacking DNA, the TRBD2 call made by TCRdb goes unchecked. The clonotype originates from a human donor with ulcerative colitis or Crohn's disease, or a healthy co-twin of an affected twin (not recorded which). The sequenced sample was blood. This chain's CDR3 is CASSAYLAGGHGELFF.